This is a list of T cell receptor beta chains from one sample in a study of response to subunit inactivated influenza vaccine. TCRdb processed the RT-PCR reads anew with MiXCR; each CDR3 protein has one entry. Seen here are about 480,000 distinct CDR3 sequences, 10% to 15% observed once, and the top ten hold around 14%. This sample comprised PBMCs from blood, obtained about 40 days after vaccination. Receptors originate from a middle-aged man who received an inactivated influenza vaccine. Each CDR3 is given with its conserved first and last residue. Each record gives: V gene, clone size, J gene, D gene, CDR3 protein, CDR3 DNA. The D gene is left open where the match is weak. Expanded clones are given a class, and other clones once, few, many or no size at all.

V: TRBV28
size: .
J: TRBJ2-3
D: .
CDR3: CASSFLSGSEDTQYF
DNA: TGTGCCAGCAGTTTTCTTTCAGGATCCGAAGATACGCAGTATTTT

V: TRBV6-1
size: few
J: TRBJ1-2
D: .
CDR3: CASTESGVANYGYTF
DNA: TGTGCCAGCACCGAATCAGGGGTAGCTAACTATGGCTACACCTTC

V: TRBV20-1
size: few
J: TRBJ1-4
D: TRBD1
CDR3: CSARFGTGGLELFF
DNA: TGCAGTGCTAGATTCGGGACAGGGGGCCTTGAACTGTTTTTT

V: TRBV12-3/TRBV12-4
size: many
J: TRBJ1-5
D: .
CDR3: CASSLTPGVPQHF
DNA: TGTGCCAGCAGTTTGACGCCAGGGGTCCCCCAGCATTTT

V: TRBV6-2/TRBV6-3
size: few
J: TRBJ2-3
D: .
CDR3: CASSYPRGRLGADTQYF
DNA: TGTGCCAGCAGTTACCCCCGTGGACGTCTAGGGGCCGATACGCAGTATTTT

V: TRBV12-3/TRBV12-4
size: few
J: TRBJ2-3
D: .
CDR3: CASSNPTDTQYF
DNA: TGTGCCAGCAGTAACCCCACAGATACGCAGTATTTT

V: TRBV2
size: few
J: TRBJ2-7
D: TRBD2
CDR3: CASSEVSGGEQYF
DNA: TGTGCCAGCAGTGAAGTTAGCGGGGGCGAGCAGTACTTC

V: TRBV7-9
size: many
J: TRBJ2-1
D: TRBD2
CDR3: CASSAGLAATYNEQFF
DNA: TGTGCCAGCAGCGCGGGACTAGCGGCCACCTACAATGAGCAGTTCTTC

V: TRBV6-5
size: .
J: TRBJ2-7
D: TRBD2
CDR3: CASSYRGSGQDEQYF
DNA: TGTGCCAGCAGTTACCGGGGTAGCGGGCAAGACGAGCAGTACTTC

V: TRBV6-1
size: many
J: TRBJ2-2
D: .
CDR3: CASSPLSGITGELFF
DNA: TGTGCCAGCAGTCCGTTATCGGGGATCACCGGGGAGCTGTTTTTT

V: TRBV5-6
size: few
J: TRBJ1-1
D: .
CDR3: CASSLVGGDWAFF
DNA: TGTGCCAGCAGCTTGGTCGGGGGCGATTGGGCTTTCTTT

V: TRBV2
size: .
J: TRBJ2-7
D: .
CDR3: CASRDLFTLEGEQYF
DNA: TGTGCCAGCAGGGATCTCTTCACCTTGGAGGGCGAGCAGTACTTC

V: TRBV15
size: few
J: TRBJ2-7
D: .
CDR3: CATSRIGSNEQYF
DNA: TGTGCCACCAGCAGGATTGGGAGCAACGAGCAGTACTTC

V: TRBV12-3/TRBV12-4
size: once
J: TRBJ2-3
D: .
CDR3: CASSAYGATDTQYF
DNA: TGTGCCAGCAGTGCCTATGGGGCCACAGATACGCAGTATTTT

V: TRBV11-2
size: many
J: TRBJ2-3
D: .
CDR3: CASSPRVPSTDTQYF
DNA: TGTGCCAGCAGCCCACGAGTGCCAAGCACAGATACGCAGTATTTT

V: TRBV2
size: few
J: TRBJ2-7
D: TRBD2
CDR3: CASSPGLAGDIYEQYF
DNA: TGTGCCAGCAGCCCCGGACTAGCGGGGGACATCTACGAGCAGTACTTC

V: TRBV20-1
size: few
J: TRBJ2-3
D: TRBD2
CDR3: CSASYASGGPYRTDTQYF
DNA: TGCAGTGCTAGTTACGCTAGCGGGGGGCCTTATCGCACAGATACGCAGTATTTT

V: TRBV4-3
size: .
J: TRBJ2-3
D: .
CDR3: CASSHRINSMPTTDTQYF
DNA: TGCGCCAGCAGCCACCGAATTAACTCCATGCCTACCACAGATACGCAGTATTTT

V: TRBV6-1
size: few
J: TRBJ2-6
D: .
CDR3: CASILTERSGANVLTF
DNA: TGTGCCAGCATTCTGACAGAGCGCTCTGGGGCCAACGTCCTGACTTTC

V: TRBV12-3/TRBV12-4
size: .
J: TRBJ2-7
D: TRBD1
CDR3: CASSLTGGLIFGEQYF
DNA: TGTGCCAGCAGTCTGACAGGGGGCCTAATCTTTGGGGAGCAGTACTTC

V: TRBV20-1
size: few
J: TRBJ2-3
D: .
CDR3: CSAPRESDTQYF
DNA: TGCAGTGCCCCCCGGGAATCAGATACGCAGTATTTT

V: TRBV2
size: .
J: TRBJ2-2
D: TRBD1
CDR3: CASLQGAGELFF
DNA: TGTGCCAGCCTTCAGGGGGCCGGGGAGCTGTTTTTT

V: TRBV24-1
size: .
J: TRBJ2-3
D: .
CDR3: CATSDLQEADTQYF
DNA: TGTGCCACCAGTGACCTACAGGAGGCAGATACGCAGTATTTT

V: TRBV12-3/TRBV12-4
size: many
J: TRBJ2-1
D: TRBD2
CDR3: CASVRGVEDNEQFF
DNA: TGTGCCAGCGTCCGGGGGGTAGAGGACAATGAGCAGTTCTTC